This T cell receptor (beta chain) was captured by sequencing in a study of cytomegalovirus exposure and HLA in healthy donors. The study's findings and limits: Per a later analysis, HLA-associated TCR beta chains showed more clonal expansion than other, equally common TCR beta chains. Earlier results showed most TCR beta V segments being productive about 90% or about 30% of the time. Versus the roughly 700-donor mean, an Asian-associated ancestry cluster reportedly showed fewer N-insertions in a later analysis. For TCR beta chains, V- and J-gene trimming was later linked to a missense DCLRE1C variant.

With regard to this clone: Its antigen is as yet unknown.

With 60 Vbeta and 13 Jbeta primers, the PCR was carried out. Measured with immunoSEQ multiplex PCR; TCRdb has only the in-frame clones, and not every one. Counted here are 150,000 to 200,000 clones, roughly four fifths occurring once; the ten biggest clones make up around 2.4%. The germline gives CDR1 SGHRS, CDR2 YFSETQ. The CDR3 is 14 residues long. V was shortened by 4 bases and J by 2 bases, with 13 bases between the two germline ends. The rearrangement links TRBV5-1 to TRBJ2-7, with D possibly TRBD2 on 5 matching bases. The TCR comes from a woman in her 30s in good health and CMV-seronegative. The sequenced material came from PBMCs. As DNA, the CDR3 is TGCGCCAGCAGCCCCCGGGAAAGCCCCTACGAGCAGTACTTC. Translation gives CASSPRESPYEQYF.